A single sample is the source of the 10 T cell receptor beta chains below, sequenced in a study of blood T cell repertoires in COVID-19. Produced via immunoSEQ multiplex PCR; TCRdb's table is partial and in-frame only. The table has 200,000 or so clones, about nine tenths seen once. The sample was PBMCs or T cells enriched from blood (not recorded which). The receptors originated from a man aged 25 to 40 in a cohort exposed to, infected with or recovered from COVID-19 (not recorded which).

The chain carries TRBV6-2 or TRBV6-3 and TRBJ2-2; D unresolved. Per germline, CDR1 MNHEY and CDR2 SVGEGT. The CDR3 sequence is 14 residues long. V was clipped by 1 base and J by 3 bases, with 6 bases between them. The CDR3: CASSYLLYTGELFF. For the CDR3, the DNA is TGTGCCAGCAGTTACTTACTTTACACCGGGGAGCTGTTTTTT.

A remark on this clone: This sample also contains other DNA sequences that code for the same CDR3. V and J are TRBV19 and TRBJ2-1; D perhaps matches TRBD1 (6 bases). The germline V and J ends were trimmed by 6 bases and 0 bases, with 12 bases remaining between them. CDR1 and CDR2 (germline): LNHDA, SQIVND (reference sequence). This CDR3 has 15 residues. The CDR3 DNA follows: TGTGCCAGTAGACTAGACAGGAGCTCCTACAATGAGCAGTTCTTC. It specifies CASRLDRSSYNEQFF.

The rearrangement links TRBV6-5 to TRBJ1-2; TRBD1 aligns across 9 bases. The germline gives CDR1 MNHEY, CDR2 SVGAGI. The CDR3 contains 14 residues. V was pared by 5 bases and J by 5 bases, with 6 bases of the junction left unmatched. The CDR3 reads CASSPQGAQYGYTF. CDR3 nucleotide sequence: TGTGCCAGCAGTCCACAGGGGGCGCAATATGGCTACACCTTC.

As concerns this clone: The final CDR3 position lacks the conserved phenylalanine or tryptophan, pointing to a likely read error. The DNA is omitted, as the CDR3 cannot be located on it reliably, and the CDR3 follows TCRdb's listing. V usage is TRBV28 and J usage is TRBJ2-7; the DNA was not compared with TRBD1, the D call given in the table. 13 amino acids form the CDR3, both terminal residues included. The V gene's germline CDR1 is MDHEN and CDR2 SYDVKM. The CDR3 reads CASRRQGSSSTAI.

V and J are TRBV28 and TRBJ2-1, with 12 bases matching TRBD2. The J segment lost 10 bases and the V segment lost 1 base, leaving 5 bases of the junction unmatched. This CDR3 is built from 15 residues. CDR1 and CDR2 (germline): MDHEN, SYDVKM. In DNA form, the CDR3 reads TGTGCCAGCAGTTTATCAGGACTAGCGGGATGGGAGCAGTTCTTC. This gives the protein CASSLSGLAGWEQFF.

V gene TRBV9 combines with J gene TRBJ2-7; a weak D match, TRBD1 (7 bases). V dropped 3 bases and J dropped 1 base, with 17 bases sitting between them. Looked up from germline, CDR1 is SGDLS and CDR2 is YYNGEE. The CDR3 totals 16 residues. The CDR3 protein is CASSGALTGTSYEQYF. DNA for the CDR3: TGTGCCAGCAGCGGGGCCTTGACAGGGACTTCCTACGAGCAGTACTTC.

The chain has TRBV28 and TRBJ2-7, with 9 nucleotides matching TRBD1. The CDR3 has 14 amino acids. The germline V gene encodes CDR1 MDHEN and CDR2 SYDVKM. Trimming cost V 7 bases and J 4 bases; bases outside gene matches: 8. The CDR3: CASTRGTGRYEQYF. CDR3 coding DNA: TGTGCCAGCACTCGGGGGACAGGGAGATACGAGCAGTACTTC. The full variable domain, in which reference TRBV28 and TRBJ2-7 provide the parts outside the CDR3, is DVKVTQSSRYLVKRTGEKVFLECVQDMDHENMFWYRQDPGLGLRLIYFSYDVKMKEKGDIPEGYSVSREKKERFSLILESASTNQTSMYLCASTRGTGRYEQYFGPGTRLTVT.

This clone was counted once. The J gene is TRBJ2-5, the V gene TRBV24-1; TRBD2 aligns across 9 bases. Germline assignment: CDR1 KGHDR and CDR2 SFDVKD. The CDR3 extends over 16 amino acids. V gave up 5 bases and J gave up 5 bases; unmatched junction bases: 11. The CDR3 here is CATSAHSGSLGETQYF. Written as DNA, the CDR3 is TGTGCCACCAGTGCGCATAGCGGGAGTTTGGGGGAGACCCAGTACTTC.

The chain uses TRBV19 and TRBJ1-5; TRBD1 is a possible D gene (6 bases). The V gene's germline CDR1 is LNHDA and CDR2 SQIVND (reference sequence). The CDR3 sequence is 13 residues long. The V end was cut by 7 bases, the J end by 9 bases, with 16 bases between. Here the CDR3 DNA reads TGTGCCAGTAAGAGGCCAGGGGATCGGCCCCAGCATTTT. Translating it yields CASKRPGDRPQHF.

This clone came up once. This chain links TRBV11-2 with TRBJ2-7; D gene uncertain. Trimming left V 1 base short and J 0 bases short, with 10 bases between. This CDR3 is built from 15 residues. The germline gives CDR1 SGHAT, CDR2 FQNNGV. The CDR3 region is CASSLGPVNSYEQYF. As DNA, the CDR3 is TGTGCCAGCAGCTTAGGCCCAGTTAACTCCTACGAGCAGTACTTC.